The clone carrying this T cell receptor (beta chain) occurred once. What it binds is not known. The entry originates in a study of monozygotic twins with cystic fibrosis. Whole-study findings and limits: No link emerged between shared CDR3 counts and age, concordance or severity. Median Simpson clonality of about 0.01 suggested naive T cells predominated.

Measured with immunoSEQ multiplex PCR; TCRdb has only the in-frame clones, and not every one. The sample has 35,000 or so clones; under 90% are singletons. Germline CDR1 MNHNS, CDR2 SASEGT. Germline trimming cut 5 bases from V and 4 bases from J; bases unmatched to any gene: 8. CDR3 length: 15 residues. The sequencing sample was made of blood. This chain joins TRBV6-1 and TRBJ1-5, with TRBD1 matching over 7 bases. This TCR was sampled from a girl aged 2 to 10 with cystic fibrosis. CDR3 protein: CASSPGQSLNQPQHF. Written as DNA, the CDR3 is TGTGCCAGCAGTCCGGGACAGTCCTTAAATCAGCCCCAGCATTTT.